Following are 28 T cell receptor beta chains from one sample sequenced in a study of immune cell composition in non-small cell lung cancer. Normal lung sampling was at least 3 cm from the tumour, as distant as possible. Some clones are missing from TCRdb's copy, which holds only in-frame ones; the method was immunoSEQ multiplex PCR. The sample has roughly 3,000 clones; about three quarters are singletons. The same sample was also studied in work on CD4 T cells in lung cancer.

Sequencing used non-adjacent lung tissue. The source is a human donor with non-small cell lung cancer.

The rearrangement uses TRBV5-1 and TRBJ2-5; 14 bases agree with TRBD2. The CDR3 totals 17 residues. Per germline, CDR1 SGHRS and CDR2 YFSETQ. V was pared by 4 bases and J by 5 bases, with 10 bases of the junction left unmatched. The CDR3 coding sequence is TGCGCCAGCAGCCTAGAGGGACTAGCGGGAGTAGGTGAGACCCAGTACTTC. This sequence encodes CASSLEGLAGVGETQYF.

Comments on this clone: At one end, the junction sequence differs from germline, possibly due to a read error. The rearrangement links TRBV7-7 to TRBJ2-2; weak D call: TRBD1 (5 bases). CDR3 length equals 14 residues. CDR1 and CDR2 from the germline V gene are SSHAT and FNYEAQ (reference sequence). The DNA for the CDR3 is TGTGCTAGCAGCATTGGGGCGAGCACCGGGGAGCTGTTTTTT. It codes for CASSIGASTGELFF.

The chain is built from TRBV28 and TRBJ2-4; D possibly corresponds to TRBD2 (5 bases). V was trimmed by 3 bases and J by 0 bases, leaving 15 bases between them. Germline V gives CDR1 MDHEN, CDR2 SYDVKM. This CDR3 is 17 amino acids long. This CDR3 is CASSLPLAALAKNIQYF. DNA of the CDR3: TGTGCCAGCAGTTTGCCCCTAGCAGCTCTAGCCAAAAACATTCAGTACTTC.

The chain joins TRBV5-6 to TRBJ2-1; 8 nucleotides align to TRBD2. The CDR3 is made up of 16 amino acids. Germline CDR1 reads SGHDT; CDR2 reads YYEEEE. The J segment lost 7 bases and the V segment lost 0 bases, leaving 9 bases of the junction unmatched. In nucleotides, the CDR3 is TGTGCCAGCAGCTTGGAGGCGGGAGGCGTTTATAATGAGCAGTTCTTC. Encoded protein: CASSLEAGGVYNEQFF.

The rearrangement joins TRBV5-1 to TRBJ2-1, with TRBD2 identical over 15 bases. CDR3 size: 19 residues. Trimming cost V 3 bases and J 0 bases; bases outside gene matches: 7. Per germline, CDR1 SGHRS and CDR2 YFSETQ. CDR3 DNA sequence: TGCGCCAGCAGCTCCTGGGGGACTAGCGGGGGGAGCTCCTACAATGAGCAGTTCTTC. Translating gives CASSSWGTSGGSSYNEQFF.

This clone was picked up one time. The V gene is TRBV27, the J gene TRBJ1-1; unclear D gene. The CDR3 consists of 14 residues. Germline V gene data show CDR1 as MNHEY and CDR2 as SMNVEV (reference sequence). The ends were cut back, 2 bases at V and 1 base at J, with 8 bases in the middle. The CDR3 bases are TGTGCCAGCAGTTTAGAACATACGAACACTGAAGCTTTCTTT. Its translation is CASSLEHTNTEAFF.

This chain joins TRBV4-2 and TRBJ2-1, with 8 bases fitting TRBD1. V was clipped by 6 bases and J by 8 bases; unmatched bases: 12. The length of the CDR3 is 15 residues. The germline V gene encodes CDR1 LGHNA and CDR2 YNFKEQ. The CDR3 sequence is CASRQRTGKSDEQFF. The DNA for the CDR3 is TGTGCCAGCAGACAGAGGACAGGGAAAAGCGATGAGCAGTTCTTC.

Concerning this clone itself: At the DNA level, this CDR3 is encoded by other sequences in the same sample as well. The rearrangement joins TRBV6-5 to TRBJ2-2; D is possibly TRBD1 (7 bases). Between the trimmed V and J ends, which lost 5 bases and 2 bases, there was a span of 12 bases. Germline values: CDR1 MNHEY, CDR2 SVGAGI. The CDR3 runs to 15 residues. The CDR3 DNA reads as TGTGCCAGCAGTAGGAGGGGGCGAAACACCGGGGAGCTGTTTTTT. Protein sequence: CASSRRGRNTGELFF.

The chain joins TRBV7-2 to TRBJ2-1; D not certain. The germline CDR1 and CDR2 sequences are SGHTA and FQGNSA. The CDR3 length is 12 residues. V lost 4 bases and J 6 bases, leaving 7 bases between the germline ends. The CDR3, as DNA: TGTGCCAGCAGCTCGCGGTTCAATGAGCAGTTCTTC. Its translation is CASSSRFNEQFF.

By sample fraction, this clone is medium-sized. The V gene is TRBV27, the J gene TRBJ1-1; tentative D call: TRBD1 (5 bases). Germline V lookup: CDR1 MNHEY, CDR2 SMNVEV (reference sequence). Trimming stripped 6 bases from V and 0 bases from J, with 14 bases between. This CDR3 contains 15 residues. CDR3 in DNA: TGTGCCAGCAGCAGGGATCCGAACGTGAACACTGAAGCTTTCTTT. Its protein product is CASSRDPNVNTEAFF.

The V gene is TRBV5-1, the J gene TRBJ1-4; perhaps TRBD1 as D (6 bases). The length of the CDR3 is 15 residues. Trimming shortened V by 0 bases and J by 5 bases, and 11 bases separated the two germline ends. Germline V lookup: CDR1 SGHRS, CDR2 YFSETQ. CDR3 nucleotide sequence: TGCGCCAGCAGCTTGGACGGGCAGGGGAATGAAAAACTGTTTTTT. Translating it yields CASSLDGQGNEKLFF.

The J gene is TRBJ2-5, the V gene TRBV14; 7 nucleotides line up with TRBD1. Germline trimming cut 5 bases from V and 5 bases from J; bases unmatched to any gene: 8. Germline lookup yields CDR1 SGHDN and CDR2 FVKESK. The CDR3 sequence is 14 residues long. The CDR3: CASSISQGRETQYF. The CDR3 DNA reads as TGTGCCAGCAGCATATCACAGGGGCGGGAGACCCAGTACTTC. The variable domain in full, with the rest retrieved from reference TRBV14 and TRBJ2-5, is EAGVTQFPSHSVIEKGQTVTLRCDPISGHDNLYWYRRVMGKEIKFLLHFVKESKQDESGMPNNRFLAERTGGTYSTLKVQPAELEDSGVYFCASSISQGRETQYFGPGTRLLVL.

The rearrangement joins TRBV18 to TRBJ1-1, with 7 bases fitting TRBD1. CDR1 is KGHSH and CDR2 is LQKENI in the germline V gene. The V gene end was trimmed by 4 bases and the J gene end by 0 bases; junction bases not matched to a gene: 8. CDR3 length: 16 residues. CDR3 residues: CASSHTTGYMNTEAFF. The CDR3, as DNA: TGTGCCAGCTCACACACGACAGGGTATATGAACACTGAAGCTTTCTTT. The full variable domain, completed using reference TRBV18 and TRBJ1-1, is NAGVMQNPRHLVRRRGQEARLRCSPMKGHSHVYWYRQLPEEGLKFMVYLQKENIIDESGMPKERFSAEFPKEGPSILRIQQVVRGDSAAYFCASSHTTGYMNTEAFFGQGTRLTVV.

The rearrangement uses TRBV5-6 and TRBJ2-5, with 7 bases fitting TRBD1. Looked up from germline, CDR1 is SGHDT and CDR2 is YYEEEE. Unmatched junction bases numbered 7, after V lost 4 bases and J lost 4 bases. This CDR3 has 14 amino acids. The CDR3 DNA sequence: TGTGCCAGCAGCGTCGACAGGGATCGAGAGACCCAGTACTTC. It codes for CASSVDRDRETQYF.

The chain links TRBV2 to TRBJ1-2; 7 bases are a match to TRBD1. V lost 11 bases and J lost 1; bases outside the gene matches: 7. Germline CDR1 is SNHLY and CDR2 is FYNNEI. The CDR3 is made up of 13 amino acids. The CDR3, as DNA: TGTGCCGCCGGGACAGACTTTAACTATGGCTACACCTTC. Encoded protein: CAAGTDFNYGYTF.

Only a few counts were recorded for this clone. The rearrangement joins TRBV5-6 to TRBJ2-1, with TRBD2 matching over 14 bases. From germline, CDR1 is SGHDT and CDR2 YYEEEE. The length of the CDR3 is 17 residues. The ends lost 4 bases at V and 1 base at J; junction bases unmatched: 4. Here the CDR3 DNA reads TGTGCCAGCAGCCGACTAGCGGGAGGGCTATCCTACAATGAGCAGTTCTTC. Protein product: CASSRLAGGLSYNEQFF.

This clone was seen a single time. The V and J genes are TRBV4-3 and TRBJ1-2, with D perhaps matching TRBD1 (5 bases). The CDR3 is 14 amino acids. Trimming took off 1 base at V and 8 bases at J, with 14 bases between the two ends. Germline CDR1 and CDR2: LGHNA and YSLEER. The chain's CDR3 is CASSQVGSGRGYTF. For the CDR3, the DNA is TGCGCCAGCAGCCAAGTTGGGTCAGGGCGGGGCTACACCTTC.

The chain is built from TRBV12-5 and TRBJ2-2, with a possible D match to TRBD1 (6 bases). Germline values: CDR1 LGHNT, CDR2 FRNRAP. Trimming shortened V by 7 bases and J by 2 bases, and 17 bases separated the two germline ends. This CDR3 contains 16 residues. The CDR3 region has the DNA TGTGCTAGTGCCCCCCCCAGGGGATCCAACACCGGGGAGCTGTTTTTT. Translated, it gives CASAPPRGSNTGELFF.

This chain uses TRBV6-1 with TRBJ1-2; D remains unclear. Trimming shortened V by 8 bases and J by 4 bases, and 11 bases separated the two germline ends. The CDR3 covers 12 residues. Germline V lookup: CDR1 MNHNS, CDR2 SASEGT. CDR3 nucleotides: TGTGCCAGCGAGGAGCAGTCCTATGGCTACACCTTC. It codes for CASEEQSYGYTF.

This clone was detected a few times. The chain is built from TRBV5-5 and TRBJ2-4; no reliable D call. V lost 2 bases and J lost 0, with 6 bases in between. This CDR3 comprises 14 residues. Germline assignment: CDR1 SGHKS and CDR2 YYEKEE (reference sequence). CDR3 sequence: CASSFGLAKNIQYF. CDR3 coding DNA: TGTGCCAGCAGCTTCGGGTTAGCCAAAAACATTCAGTACTTC.

The chain has TRBV19 and TRBJ2-4; 7 nucleotides match TRBD1. Germline CDR1 LNHDA, CDR2 SQIVND (reference sequence). There are 15 residues in the CDR3. V lost 5 bases, J lost 5 bases, and 9 bases stayed unmatched. The CDR3 here is CASSLKGAGENIQYF. Here the CDR3 DNA reads TGTGCCAGTAGTTTGAAGGGGGCGGGCGAAAACATTCAGTACTTC.

The CDR3 sequence is CASTSRETQYF. CDR3 DNA: TGTGCCAGCACCTCCCGAGAGACCCAGTACTTC. The J gene is TRBJ2-5, the V gene TRBV6-5; unclear D gene. V lost 7 bases and J lost 4, with 7 bases in between. CDR1 MNHEY and CDR2 SVGAGI come from the germline V gene. The CDR3 has 11 amino acids.

This chain joins TRBV7-2 and TRBJ2-5, with TRBD2 matching over 7 bases. The germline V gene has CDR1 SGHTA and CDR2 FQGNSA. V lost 0 bases, J lost 2 bases, and 6 bases stayed unmatched. CDR3 length: 16 residues. The CDR3 loop reads CASSLAASGLQETQYF. The DNA for the CDR3 is TGTGCCAGCAGCTTAGCGGCTAGCGGATTACAAGAGACCCAGTACTTC.

The chain links TRBV13 to TRBJ2-5; TRBD1 might be the D (7 bases). Trimming removed 3 bases from V and 4 bases from J, with 15 bases in between. This CDR3 has 15 amino acids. Per the germline V gene, CDR1 is PRHDT and CDR2 is FYEKMQ (reference sequence). DNA for the CDR3: TGTGCCAGCAGCTTGAAGGAGGGGGCTACAGAGACCCAGTACTTC. This gives the protein CASSLKEGATETQYF.

The chain joins TRBV7-2 to TRBJ2-1; no reliable D call. The CDR3 contains 14 residues. V was shortened by 5 bases and J by 3 bases, with 11 bases between the two germline ends. CDR1 and CDR2 from the germline V gene are SGHTA and FQGNSA. The CDR3 DNA is TGTGCCAGCAGCCCCGGCCGACTCTACAATGAGCAGTTCTTC. Its translation is CASSPGRLYNEQFF. Drawing the rest from reference TRBV7-2 and TRBJ2-1, the complete variable domain is GAGVSQSPSNKVTEKGKDVELRCDPISGHTALYWYRQSLGQGLEFLIYFQGNSAPDKSGLPSDRFSAERTGGSVSTLTIQRTQQEDSAVYLCASSPGRLYNEQFFGPGTRLTVL.

V and J are TRBV7-2 and TRBJ1-4; the D gene is possibly TRBD1 (6 bases). This CDR3 is built from 16 residues. The germline V and J ends were trimmed by 4 bases and 4 bases, with 16 bases remaining between them. Germline V lookup: CDR1 SGHTA, CDR2 FQGNSA. CDR3 bases: TGTGCCAGCAGCTCGTCAGGTCGCAGGGGTAATGAAAAACTGTTTTTT. Translated: CASSSSGRRGNEKLFF.

This clone has just a few counts. The genes are TRBV4-2 and TRBJ1-4; D remains unclear. Trimming left V 2 bases short and J 8 bases short, with 6 bases between. CDR3 length equals 12 residues. Germline V CDR1 and CDR2: LGHNA, YNFKEQ. The CDR3 DNA reads TGTGCCAGCAGCCAACTAGGAGAAAAACTGTTTTTT. This codes for CASSQLGEKLFF.

V and J are TRBV5-4 and TRBJ1-5; D is ambiguous. The CDR3 is 12 amino acids. Germline assignment: CDR1 SGHNT and CDR2 YYREEE (reference sequence). V was cut by 4 bases and J by 4 bases, with 6 bases left in between. This chain's CDR3 is CASSLNNQPQHF. CDR3 in DNA: TGTGCCAGCAGCCTAAATAATCAGCCCCAGCATTTT.